A selection of T cell receptor beta chains follows, all from one sample in a study of CD8 T cells in Susac syndrome. In TCRdb, the immunoSEQ multiplex PCR reads were re-called with MiXCR into one record per CDR3 protein. Counted here are a few hundred thousand distinct CDR3 sequences, roughly 94% occurring once; the ten biggest clones make up about 0.063%. Specimen: CD4+ T cells from PBMCs. These receptors came from a human donor with multiple sclerosis. The CDR3 runs from the conserved cysteine through the conserved F or W. Each record gives: V gene, clone size, D gene, J gene, CDR3 protein, CDR3 DNA. A D gene is named only where the DNA matches it firmly. Some rows have no size entry. The others give once, few or many, or a class for an expanded clone.

V gene: TRBV9
clone size: NA
D gene: NA
J gene: TRBJ1-2
CDR3 protein: CASSSYSGLLANYGYTF
CDR3 DNA: TGTGCCAGCAGCTCTTATTCGGGATTACTGGCAAACTATGGCTACACCTTC

V gene: TRBV14
clone size: NA
D gene: TRBD2
J gene: TRBJ2-2
CDR3 protein: CASSQDRGLAGTGELFF
CDR3 DNA: TGTGCCAGCAGCCAAGATAGGGGACTAGCGGGAACCGGGGAGCTGTTTTTT

V gene: TRBV12-3/TRBV12-4
clone size: NA
D gene: NA
J gene: TRBJ2-7
CDR3 protein: CASSFIPGKTYEQYF
CDR3 DNA: TGTGCCAGCAGTTTTATACCAGGAAAGACCTACGAGCAGTACTTC

V gene: TRBV6-5
clone size: NA
D gene: TRBD1
J gene: TRBJ1-2
CDR3 protein: CASSYATQGAYGYTF
CDR3 DNA: TGTGCCAGCAGTTACGCCACACAGGGGGCCTATGGCTACACCTTC

V gene: TRBV19
clone size: NA
D gene: TRBD1
J gene: TRBJ1-4
CDR3 protein: CASNRDSRLEKLFF
CDR3 DNA: TGTGCCAGCAACCGGGACAGCAGGCTTGAAAAACTGTTTTTT

V gene: TRBV18
clone size: NA
D gene: TRBD2
J gene: TRBJ2-3
CDR3 protein: CASSPSSGGGTDTQYF
CDR3 DNA: TGTGCCAGCTCACCCTCTAGCGGGGGCGGCACAGATACGCAGTATTTT

V gene: TRBV6-6
clone size: NA
D gene: NA
J gene: TRBJ1-6
CDR3 protein: CASLKQGPSPLHF
CDR3 DNA: TGTGCCAGCTTAAAACAGGGCCCTTCACCCCTCCACTTT

V gene: TRBV7-2
clone size: NA
D gene: NA
J gene: TRBJ2-6
CDR3 protein: CASSFYSTGSGANVLTF
CDR3 DNA: TGTGCCAGCAGCTTCTACAGTACAGGATCTGGGGCCAACGTCCTGACTTTC

V gene: TRBV3-1
clone size: NA
D gene: NA
J gene: TRBJ2-1
CDR3 protein: CASRVRGWNEQFF
CDR3 DNA: TGTGCCAGCAGGGTCCGGGGATGGAATGAGCAGTTCTTC

V gene: TRBV25-1
clone size: once
D gene: NA
J gene: TRBJ2-2
CDR3 protein: CASSAFRELLSPGELFF
CDR3 DNA: TGTGCCAGCAGCGCGTTTAGGGAGCTCCTTAGCCCCGGGGAGCTGTTTTTT

V gene: TRBV12-3/TRBV12-4
clone size: NA
D gene: TRBD2
J gene: TRBJ2-3
CDR3 protein: CASSLNSGGYTDTQYF
CDR3 DNA: TGTGCCAGCAGCCTAAATAGCGGGGGGTACACAGATACGCAGTATTTT

V gene: TRBV5-1
clone size: once
D gene: TRBD1
J gene: TRBJ2-5
CDR3 protein: CASSVGQGGDGETQYF
CDR3 DNA: TGCGCCAGCAGCGTGGGACAGGGAGGGGATGGAGAGACCCAGTACTTC

V gene: TRBV7-2
clone size: NA
D gene: NA
J gene: TRBJ2-7
CDR3 protein: CASSAYRSYEQYF
CDR3 DNA: TGTGCCAGCAGCGCCTACAGGTCCTACGAGCAGTACTTC

V gene: TRBV11-2
clone size: NA
D gene: TRBD1
J gene: TRBJ2-5
CDR3 protein: CASGQGSQETQYF
CDR3 DNA: TGTGCCAGCGGACAGGGCAGCCAAGAGACCCAGTACTTC

V gene: TRBV12-3/TRBV12-4
clone size: NA
D gene: NA
J gene: TRBJ2-3
CDR3 protein: CASKTPGQASRAVTQYF
CDR3 DNA: TGTGCCAGCAAAACCCCGGGGCAGGCCAGCAGGGCTGTTACGCAGTATTTT

V gene: TRBV30
clone size: NA
D gene: NA
J gene: TRBJ1-1
CDR3 protein: CASHRGNTEAFF
CDR3 DNA: TGTGCCTCACATAGGGGGAACACTGAAGCTTTCTTT

V gene: TRBV29-1
clone size: NA
D gene: TRBD1
J gene: TRBJ1-1
CDR3 protein: CSAQEPTGGGTEAFF
CDR3 DNA: TGCAGCGCCCAAGAGCCGACAGGGGGCGGCACTGAAGCTTTCTTT

V gene: TRBV29-1
clone size: NA
D gene: NA
J gene: TRBJ1-3
CDR3 protein: CSAIFGPLLENTIYF
CDR3 DNA: TGCAGCGCCATATTCGGACCGCTACTTGAAAACACCATATATTTT

V gene: TRBV29-1
clone size: NA
D gene: TRBD2
J gene: TRBJ2-3
CDR3 protein: CSVTSGSTDTQYF
CDR3 DNA: TGCAGCGTTACTAGCGGTTCCACAGATACGCAGTATTTT

V gene: TRBV19
clone size: NA
D gene: NA
J gene: TRBJ2-1
CDR3 protein: CASNQGGGLVNEQFF
CDR3 DNA: TGTGCCAGTAACCAGGGGGGGGGACTCGTCAATGAGCAGTTCTTC